The clone carrying this T cell receptor beta chain was detected once. Assay: immunoSEQ multiplex PCR; the TCRdb copy retains only in-frame clones and omits some. Among under 65,000 clones listed, around nine tenths were seen once. The sample originates from a study of T cell changes during pregnancy in multiple sclerosis. Germline CDR1 reads MNHEY; CDR2 reads SMNVEV (reference sequence). The V gene lost 4 bases and the J gene lost 7 bases, with 16 bases spanning the gap. The CDR3 is made up of 14 amino acids. This sequence was found in a female donor with multiple sclerosis, enrolled in a pregnancy study. The specimen was peripheral blood, collected in the second trimester of pregnancy. This sequence joins TRBV27 and TRBJ1-2; D is possibly TRBD1 (6 bases). The CDR3 region has the DNA TGTGCCAGCAGTTGGTTACAGGGTAGGAGTGGCTACACCTTC. Translation: CASSWLQGRSGYTF.